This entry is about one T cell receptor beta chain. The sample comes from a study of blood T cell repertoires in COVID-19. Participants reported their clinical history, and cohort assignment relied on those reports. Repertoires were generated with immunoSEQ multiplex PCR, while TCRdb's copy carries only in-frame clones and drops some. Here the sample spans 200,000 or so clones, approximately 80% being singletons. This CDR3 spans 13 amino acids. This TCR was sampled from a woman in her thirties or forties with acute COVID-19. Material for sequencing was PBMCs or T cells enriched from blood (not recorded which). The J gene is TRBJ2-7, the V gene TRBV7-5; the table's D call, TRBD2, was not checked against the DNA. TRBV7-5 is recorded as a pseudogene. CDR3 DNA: TGTGTCAGAAGCTTTTACTTCTACTACGAGCAGTACTTC. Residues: CVRSFYFYYEQYF.